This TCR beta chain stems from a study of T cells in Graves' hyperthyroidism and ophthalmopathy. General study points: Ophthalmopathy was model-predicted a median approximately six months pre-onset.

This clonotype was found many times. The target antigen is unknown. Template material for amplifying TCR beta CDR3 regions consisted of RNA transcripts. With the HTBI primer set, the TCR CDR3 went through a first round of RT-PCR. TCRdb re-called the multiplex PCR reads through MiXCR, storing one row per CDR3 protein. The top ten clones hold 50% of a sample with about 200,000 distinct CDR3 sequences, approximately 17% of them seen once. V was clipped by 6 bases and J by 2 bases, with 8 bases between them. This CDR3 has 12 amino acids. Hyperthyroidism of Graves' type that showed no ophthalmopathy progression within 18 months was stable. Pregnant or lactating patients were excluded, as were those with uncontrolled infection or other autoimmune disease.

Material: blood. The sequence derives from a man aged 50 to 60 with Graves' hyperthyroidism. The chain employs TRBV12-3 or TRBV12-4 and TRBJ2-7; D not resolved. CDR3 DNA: TGTGCCAGCAGGTCAGACACCTACGAGCAGTACTTC. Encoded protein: CASRSDTYEQYF.